This TCR beta chain was profiled in a study of blood T cells in healthy people across ages. The CDR3 extends over 16 amino acids. The germline gives CDR1 SGHRS, CDR2 YFSETQ. Through a sample-barcoded 5' primer and a J-beta primer mix, a second PCR was run for about 6 to 11 cycles. TCRdb independently ran MiXCR on the 5' RACE reads; one entry per CDR3 protein. The profile shows around 500,000 distinct CDR3 sequences, about 26% of them singletons. Regarding this clonotype: The junction does not match germline at one end; this may be a read error.

The same data also went into a second study, on T cells of mothers and their children.

This TCR was sampled from a boy aged 2-15 years in good health. The chain joins TRBV5-1 to TRBJ2-1, with no clear D. The sample was blood. The CDR3 loop reads CASSLGLAPTYNKQFF. The CDR3 DNA reads as TGCGCCAGCAGCTTGGGGTTGGCGCCCACCTACAATAAGCAGTTCTTC.